This T cell receptor (beta chain) was observed in a study of T cell changes during pregnancy in multiple sclerosis. CDR1 and CDR2 (germline): LNHDA, SQIVND (reference sequence). The CDR3 has 14 amino acids. J gave up 9 bases and V 5 bases, and 9 bases lay outside the gene matches. Produced via immunoSEQ multiplex PCR; TCRdb's table is partial and in-frame only. Of roughly 90,000 clones listed, approximately 90% are singletons. This TCR came from a female donor with multiple sclerosis, enrolled in a pregnancy study. This sequence joins TRBV19 and TRBJ1-5, with TRBD1 matching over 8 bases. This sample comprised peripheral blood, obtained before pregnancy. CDR3: CASSSGRGQGPQHF. In DNA form, the CDR3 reads TGTGCCAGTAGTTCGGGCAGGGGGCAGGGGCCCCAGCATTTT.